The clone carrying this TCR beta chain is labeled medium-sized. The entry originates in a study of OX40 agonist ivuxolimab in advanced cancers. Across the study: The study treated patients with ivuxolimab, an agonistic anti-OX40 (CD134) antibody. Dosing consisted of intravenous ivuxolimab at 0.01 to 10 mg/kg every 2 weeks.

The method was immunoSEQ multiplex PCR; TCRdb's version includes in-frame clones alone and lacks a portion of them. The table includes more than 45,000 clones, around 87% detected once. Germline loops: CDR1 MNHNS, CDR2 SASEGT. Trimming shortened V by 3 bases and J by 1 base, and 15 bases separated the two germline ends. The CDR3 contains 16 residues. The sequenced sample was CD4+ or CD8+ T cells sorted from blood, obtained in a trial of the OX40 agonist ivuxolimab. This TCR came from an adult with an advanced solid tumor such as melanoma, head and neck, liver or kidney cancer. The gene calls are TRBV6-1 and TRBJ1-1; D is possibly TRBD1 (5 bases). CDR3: CASSDWVWGENTEAFF. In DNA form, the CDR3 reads TGTGCCAGCAGTGATTGGGTATGGGGGGAGAACACTGAAGCTTTCTTT.